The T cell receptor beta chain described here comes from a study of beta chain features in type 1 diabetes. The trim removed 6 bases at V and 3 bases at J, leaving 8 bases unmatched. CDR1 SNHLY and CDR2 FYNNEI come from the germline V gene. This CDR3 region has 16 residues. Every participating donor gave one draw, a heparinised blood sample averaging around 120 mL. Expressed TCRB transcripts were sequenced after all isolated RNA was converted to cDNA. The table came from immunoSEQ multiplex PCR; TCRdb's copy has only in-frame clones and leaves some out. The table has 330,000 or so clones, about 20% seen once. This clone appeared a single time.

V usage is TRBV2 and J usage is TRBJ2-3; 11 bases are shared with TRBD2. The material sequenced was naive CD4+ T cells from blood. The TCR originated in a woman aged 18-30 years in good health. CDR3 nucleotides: TGTGCCAGCAGCCCTATAGCGGGAGGGCCGACAGATACGCAGTATTTT. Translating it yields CASSPIAGGPTDTQYF.